One T cell receptor beta chain is described in this entry. What it binds is unknown. CDR1 is SQVTM and CDR2 is ANQGSEA in the germline V gene. The CDR3 totals 16 residues. This sample stems from a study of human CD8 memory T cell subsets. Generation of TCR beta libraries used UMI-labeled 5' RACE. Reanalyzing the 5' RACE reads, TCRdb keeps one entry per CDR3 protein, without DNA. The sample table sets out some 10,000 distinct CDR3 sequences. Phenotypically, stem-like memory CD8+ T cells (TSTEM) were characterized as CCR7+ PD-1- TIGIT-. Study-level points and caveats: Estimates computed with Chao1 suggested greater diversity in stem-like memory T cells than in precursor exhausted T cells.

V usage is TRBV29-1 and J usage is TRBJ2-3; no DNA is available, so the TRBD2 call from TCRdb remains unchecked. This sequence originates from a human donor in good health. The specimen was CD8+ stem-like memory T cells (TSCM and TCM) sorted from PBMCs. Subset given: stem-like memory CD8 T cells (TSTEM), CCR7+ PD-1- TIGIT-. CDR3 region: CSVPEAREGRTDTQYF.